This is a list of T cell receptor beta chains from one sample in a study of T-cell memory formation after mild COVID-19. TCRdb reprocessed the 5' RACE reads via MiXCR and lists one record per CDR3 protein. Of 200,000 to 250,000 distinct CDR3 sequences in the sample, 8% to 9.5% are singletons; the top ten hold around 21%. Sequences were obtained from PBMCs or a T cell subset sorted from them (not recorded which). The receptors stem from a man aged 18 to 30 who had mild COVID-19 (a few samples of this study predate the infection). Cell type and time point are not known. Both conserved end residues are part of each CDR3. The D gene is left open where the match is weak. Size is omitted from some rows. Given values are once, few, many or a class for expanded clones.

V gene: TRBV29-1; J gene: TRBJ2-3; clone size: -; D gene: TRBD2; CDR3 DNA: TGCAGCGTCGAACCCACTAGCGGGGGTGTAGATACGCAGTATTTT; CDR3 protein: CSVEPTSGGVDTQYF
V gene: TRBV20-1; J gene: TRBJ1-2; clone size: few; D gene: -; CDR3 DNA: TGCAGTGCGAAGCCCAGTAGCTACTATGGCTACACCTTC; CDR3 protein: CSAKPSSYYGYTF
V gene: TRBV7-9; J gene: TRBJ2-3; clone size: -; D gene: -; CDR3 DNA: TGTGCCAGCAGCTACGCGGGCACAGATACGCAGTATTTT; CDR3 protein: CASSYAGTDTQYF
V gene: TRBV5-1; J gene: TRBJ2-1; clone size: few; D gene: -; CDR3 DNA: TGCGCCAGCAGCTCGCAGGGGGGGATTTACAATGAGCAGTTCTTC; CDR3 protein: CASSSQGGIYNEQFF
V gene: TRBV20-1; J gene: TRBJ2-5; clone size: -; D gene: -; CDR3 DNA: TGCAGTGCTAATTCAGGGTTCTGGCAGACCCAGTACTTC; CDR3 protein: CSANSGFWQTQYF
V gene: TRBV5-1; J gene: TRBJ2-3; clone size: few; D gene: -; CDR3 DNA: TGCGCCAGCCGCCATCCGGACCGAGATACGCAGTATTTT; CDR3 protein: CASRHPDRDTQYF
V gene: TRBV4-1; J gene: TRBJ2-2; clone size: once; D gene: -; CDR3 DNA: TGCGCCAGCATGTCGAACACCGGGGAGCTGTTTTTT; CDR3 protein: CASMSNTGELFF
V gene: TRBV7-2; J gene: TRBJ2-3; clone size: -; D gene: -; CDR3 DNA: TGTGCCAGCACCGAGAGAACAGATACGCAGTATTTT; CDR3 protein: CASTERTDTQYF
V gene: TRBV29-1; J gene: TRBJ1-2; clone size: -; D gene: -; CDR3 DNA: TGCAGCGTTGAGTATAGGGAGGCTGGCTACACCTTC; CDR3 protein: CSVEYREAGYTF
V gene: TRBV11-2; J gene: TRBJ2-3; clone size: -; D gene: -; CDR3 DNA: TGTGCCAGCAGCTTAGAGGGGCAGGGTGGCGATACGCAGTATTTT; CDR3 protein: CASSLEGQGGDTQYF
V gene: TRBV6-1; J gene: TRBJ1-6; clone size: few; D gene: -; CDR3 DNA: TGTGCCAGCAGTGAAGGAACGGAGTATAATTCACCCCTCCACTTT; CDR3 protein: CASSEGTEYNSPLHF
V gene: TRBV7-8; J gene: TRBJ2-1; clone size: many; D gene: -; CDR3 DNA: TGTGCCAGCAGCTTAAGGAGGGAGGAGTTCTTC; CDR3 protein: CASSLRREEFF
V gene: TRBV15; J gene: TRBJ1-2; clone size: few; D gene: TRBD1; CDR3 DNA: TGTGCCACCAGAGGGACAGGGGGAAGTGGCTACACCTTC; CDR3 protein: CATRGTGGSGYTF
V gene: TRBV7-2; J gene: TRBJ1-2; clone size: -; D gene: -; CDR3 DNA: TGTGCCAGCAGCTTGGGGTTTATGGTGGGTGGCTACACCTTC; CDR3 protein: CASSLGFMVGGYTF
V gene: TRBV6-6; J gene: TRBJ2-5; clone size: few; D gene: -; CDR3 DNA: TGTGCCAGCAGTTACCAGGACGGGCTTAGGGAGACCCAGTACTTC; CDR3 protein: CASSYQDGLRETQYF
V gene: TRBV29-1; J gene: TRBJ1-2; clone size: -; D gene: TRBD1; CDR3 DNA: TGCAGCGTTGAAGATCGAAACAGGGGGGACGGTCGTGGCTACACCTTC; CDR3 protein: CSVEDRNRGDGRGYTF
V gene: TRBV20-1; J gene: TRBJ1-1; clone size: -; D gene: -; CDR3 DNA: TGCAGTGCTTTCAGACAGGCAAACACTGAAGCTTTCTTT; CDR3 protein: CSAFRQANTEAFF
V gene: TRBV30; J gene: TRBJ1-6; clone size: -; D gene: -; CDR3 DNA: TGTGCCTTGACAGATGCGGATAATTCACCCCTCCACTTT; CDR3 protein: CALTDADNSPLHF
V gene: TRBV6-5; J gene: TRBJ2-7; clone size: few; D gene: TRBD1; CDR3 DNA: TGTGCCAGCAGTGGTCTGACAGGGCTATTGAACGAGCAGTACTTC; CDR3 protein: CASSGLTGLLNEQYF
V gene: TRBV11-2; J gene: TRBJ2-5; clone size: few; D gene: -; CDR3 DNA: TGTGCCAGCAGCTTAGGAGCTCGTCTGGGGGAGACCCAGTACTTC; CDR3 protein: CASSLGARLGETQYF
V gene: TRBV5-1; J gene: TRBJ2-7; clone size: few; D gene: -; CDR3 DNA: TGCGCCAGCAGGAGTGACAGAGCTTACGAGCAGTACTTC; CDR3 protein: CASRSDRAYEQYF
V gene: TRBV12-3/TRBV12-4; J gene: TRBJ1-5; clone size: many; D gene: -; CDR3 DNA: TGTGCCAGCAGAGACACAGGGAATCAGCCCCAGCATTTT; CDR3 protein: CASRDTGNQPQHF
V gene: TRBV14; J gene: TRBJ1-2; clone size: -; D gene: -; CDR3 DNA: TGTGCCAGCAGCCTTGGAGGGCCGAACTATGGCTACACCTTC; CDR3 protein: CASSLGGPNYGYTF
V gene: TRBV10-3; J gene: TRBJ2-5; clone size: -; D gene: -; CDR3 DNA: TGTGCCATCAGTGATCAAGGGCAGCAGGGGACCCAGTACTTC; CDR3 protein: CAISDQGQQGTQYF
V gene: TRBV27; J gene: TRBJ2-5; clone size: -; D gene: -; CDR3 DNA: TGTGCCAGCAGTTTACTGGGGGGACGGGAGACCCAGTACTTC; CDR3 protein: CASSLLGGRETQYF
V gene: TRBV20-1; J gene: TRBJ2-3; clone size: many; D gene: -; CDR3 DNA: TGCAGCTCCCGGAGCCCGTTTGTAGCAGATACGCAGTATTTT; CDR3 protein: CSSRSPFVADTQYF
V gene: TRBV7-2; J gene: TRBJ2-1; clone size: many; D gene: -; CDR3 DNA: TGTGCCAGCAGCTCCCTAGGCTATGAGCAGTTCTTC; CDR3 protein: CASSSLGYEQFF
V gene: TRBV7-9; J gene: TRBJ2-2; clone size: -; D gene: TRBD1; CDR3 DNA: TGTGCCAGCAGCTTATCCCCCGGGACAGAGAGCACCGGGGAGCTGTTTTTT; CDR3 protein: CASSLSPGTESTGELFF
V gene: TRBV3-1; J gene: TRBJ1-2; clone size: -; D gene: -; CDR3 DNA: TGTGCCAGCAGCCAAATAAGGGACTTCTATGGCTACACCTTC; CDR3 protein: CASSQIRDFYGYTF
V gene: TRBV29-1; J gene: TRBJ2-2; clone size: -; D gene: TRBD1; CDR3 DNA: TGCAGCGTTCCAACGGACAGGTCAAACACCGGGGAGCTGTTTTTT; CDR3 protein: CSVPTDRSNTGELFF
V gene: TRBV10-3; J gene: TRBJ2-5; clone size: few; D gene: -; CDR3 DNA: TGTGCCATCAGTGGGACTCAGGAAGGGACCCAGTACTTC; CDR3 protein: CAISGTQEGTQYF
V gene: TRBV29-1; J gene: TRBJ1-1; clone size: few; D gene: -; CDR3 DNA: TGCAGCGTTGAAGAGTGGCAGAACACTGAAGCTTTCTTT; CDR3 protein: CSVEEWQNTEAFF
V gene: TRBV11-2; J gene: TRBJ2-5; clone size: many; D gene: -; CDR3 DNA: TGTGCCAGCAGCTTGGGGCAGGTGGAGGTCGGGGAAGAGACCCAGTACTTC; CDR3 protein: CASSLGQVEVGEETQYF
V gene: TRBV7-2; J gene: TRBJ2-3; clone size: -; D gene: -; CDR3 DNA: TGTGCCAGCAGCTTAGCTGTAGCGTCAGATACGCAGTATTTT; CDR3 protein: CASSLAVASDTQYF
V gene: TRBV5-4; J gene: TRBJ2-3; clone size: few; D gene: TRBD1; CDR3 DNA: TGTGCCAGCAGCGCGTGGCGGACAGGGGGCGCAGATACGCAGTATTTT; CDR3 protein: CASSAWRTGGADTQYF